The 21 T cell receptor beta chains listed next were all sequenced from one sample in a study of CD8 T cells in ankylosing spondylitis. Each CDR3 protein gets one entry after TCRdb re-called the 5' RACE reads with MiXCR. The table has about 130,000 distinct CDR3 sequences, just under 7.5% seen once. Sample: blood, either unsorted or a sorted T cell fraction (not recorded which). The source is a female donor with ankylosing spondylitis or in good health (not recorded which).

This clonotype was seen many times. The chain links TRBV18 to TRBJ1-6, with TRBD1 matching 7 bases. The V gene's germline CDR1 is KGHSH and CDR2 LQKENI. The CDR3 consists of 16 residues. Germline trimming cut 4 bases from V and 7 bases from J; bases unmatched to any gene: 10. This CDR3 reads CASSQQGTLVNSPLHF. The CDR3, as DNA: TGTGCCAGCTCACAACAGGGGACCTTGGTCAATTCACCCCTCCACTTT. Complete variable domain (other parts from reference TRBV18 and TRBJ1-6): NAGVMQNPRHLVRRRGQEARLRCSPMKGHSHVYWYRQLPEEGLKFMVYLQKENIIDESGMPKERFSAEFPKEGPSILRIQQVVRGDSAAYFCASSQQGTLVNSPLHFGNGTRLTVT.

This clonotype occurred many times. V gene TRBV11-3 combines with J gene TRBJ2-1; D is unresolved. Trimming removed 2 bases at V and 4 bases at J, with 6 bases between. This CDR3 is built from 13 residues. CDR1 and CDR2 (germline): SGHNT, YENEEA. CDR3: CASSLNQYNEQFF. CDR3 nucleotide sequence: TGTGCCAGCAGCTTAAACCAGTACAATGAGCAGTTCTTC.

This clonotype showed up many times. CDR3 nucleotides: TGTGCCTGGAGTGTGATAAGGGGACCTAACTATGGCTACACCTTC. Translated: CAWSVIRGPNYGYTF. This rearrangement joins TRBV30 to TRBJ1-2; tentatively, D is TRBD1 (5 bases). CDR1 and CDR2 from the germline V gene are GTSNPN and SVGIG (reference sequence). V lost 0 bases and J 0 bases, leaving 11 bases between the germline ends. The CDR3 covers 15 residues.

This clonotype was observed many times. This chain joins TRBV10-3 and TRBJ1-5; D might be TRBD1 (6 bases). This CDR3 contains 15 residues. The V end was cut by 4 bases, the J end by 3 bases, with 13 bases between. CDR1 and CDR2 (germline): ENHRY, SYGVKD. The CDR3 DNA is TGTGCCATCAGTGTGAGCAGGGGCCCCAATCAGCCCCAGCATTTT. Protein: CAISVSRGPNQPQHF.

This clonotype was observed a handful of times. The chain is built from TRBV5-1 and TRBJ1-1; 9 bases fit TRBD1. V lost 2 bases and J lost 6; bases outside the gene matches: 5. Germline lookup yields CDR1 SGHRS and CDR2 YFSETQ. The CDR3 covers 14 residues. The CDR3 loop is CASSLGTGRAEAFF. In DNA, the CDR3 is TGCGCCAGCAGCTTAGGGACAGGGAGGGCTGAAGCTTTCTTT.

This clonotype was observed many times. The chain carries TRBV7-6 and TRBJ1-2; D remains ambiguous. This CDR3 has 13 amino acids. V was cut by 1 base and J by 2 bases, with 5 bases left in between. Germline-derived CDR1 and CDR2 are SGHVS and FNYEAQ. Here the CDR3 DNA reads TGTGCCAGCAGCTTAGGACCCAACTATGGCTACACCTTC. Translating it yields CASSLGPNYGYTF.

In its sample, this clonotype was seen many times. V gene TRBV9 combines with J gene TRBJ1-3; D is uncertain. The V and J ends lost 3 bases and 5 bases respectively, with 9 bases between them. CDR3 size: 13 residues. CDR1 and CDR2 (germline): SGDLS, YYNGEE. For the CDR3, the DNA is TGTGCCAGCAGCGCGACGGAGAGAAACACCATATATTTT. This codes for CASSATERNTIYF. Full variable domain (missing parts from reference TRBV9 and TRBJ1-3): DSGVTQTPKHLITATGQRVTLRCSPRSGDLSVYWYQQSLDQGLQFLIQYYNGEERAKGNILERFSAQQFPDLHSELNLSSLELGDSALYFCASSATERNTIYFGEGSWLTVV.

This clonotype was detected many times. The chain is built from TRBV24-1 and TRBJ1-2; 10 bases are a match to TRBD1. The CDR3 loop spans 17 amino acids. The V gene's germline CDR1 is KGHDR and CDR2 SFDVKD. The ends lost 4 bases at V and 8 bases at J; junction bases unmatched: 15. CDR3 sequence reads: CATSETSTGTGDGGYTF. The CDR3 DNA follows: TGTGCCACCAGTGAAACGAGTACCGGGACAGGGGATGGCGGCTACACCTTC.

This clonotype has at least ten counts. V usage is TRBV6-6 and J usage is TRBJ2-7, with a tentative D call TRBD2 (6 bases). The CDR3 length is 12 residues. Germline CDR1 reads MNHNY; CDR2 reads SVGAGI (reference sequence). The V and J ends lost 9 bases and 4 bases respectively, with 13 bases between them. CDR3 nucleotide sequence: TGTGCCAGTCGACTCGCGGGGTACGAGCAGTACTTC. Amino acid sequence: CASRLAGYEQYF.

This clonotype was seen ten or more times. The CDR3 is CSARDRQGPNSAGNTIYF. CDR3 nucleotide sequence: TGCAGTGCTAGAGATAGACAGGGGCCCAACTCGGCTGGAAACACCATATATTTT. The V gene is TRBV20-1, the J gene TRBJ1-3; 8 nucleotides match TRBD1. V lost 0 bases and J lost 2; bases outside the gene matches: 12. Germline V gene data show CDR1 as DFQATT and CDR2 as SNEGSKA (reference sequence). This CDR3 region has 18 residues.

This clonotype was detected many times. The chain couples TRBV12-3 or TRBV12-4 to TRBJ1-2; 8 bases are a match to TRBD1. The CDR3 totals 13 residues. Germline trimming cut 6 bases from V and 4 bases from J; bases unmatched to any gene: 4. The DNA of the CDR3 is TGTGCCAGCAGAGGACAGGGAACCTATGGCTACACCTTC. Amino acid sequence: CASRGQGTYGYTF.

This clonotype was seen repeatedly, ten times or more. The J gene is TRBJ2-3, the V gene TRBV7-8; 7 positions agree with TRBD2. V lost 9 bases and J lost 1; bases outside the gene matches: 4. CDR3 length: 13 residues. Germline CDR1 and CDR2: SGHVS and FQNEAQ. CDR3 protein: CASDAGGTDTQYF. The CDR3 DNA reads TGTGCCAGTGATGCGGGGGGCACAGATACGCAGTATTTT.

This clonotype appeared many times. This chain uses TRBV5-1 with TRBJ2-7; D not resolved. The germline gives CDR1 SGHRS, CDR2 YFSETQ. Trimming removed 0 bases from V and 2 bases from J, with 6 bases in between. The CDR3 is 13 amino acids. CDR3 residues: CASSLAIPYEQYF. CDR3 nucleotide sequence: TGCGCCAGCAGCTTGGCTATCCCCTACGAGCAGTACTTC.

To note about this clonotype: A much larger clone lies one base from this, so it may be a read error. The chain links TRBV3-1 to TRBJ2-1, with D possibly TRBD2 on 6 matching bases. V lost 4 bases to trimming and J lost 4 bases, with 17 bases between them. Germline V gives CDR1 LGHDT, CDR2 YNNKEL (reference sequence). The CDR3 totals 16 residues. The CDR3 DNA follows: TGTGCCAGCAGCCGAGGTCCGGGGGACGGTTACAATGAGCAGTTCTTC. It encodes CASSRGPGDGYNEQFF.

Ten or more counts support this clonotype. The V gene is TRBV6-1, the J gene TRBJ2-7; D not resolved. CDR1 is MNHNS, CDR2 SASEGT, per germline. This CDR3 has 13 amino acids. V dropped 2 bases and J dropped 2 bases, with 7 bases sitting between them. The CDR3 DNA reads TGTGCCAGCAGTGAATATGGGACCTACGAGCAGTACTTC. This sequence encodes CASSEYGTYEQYF.

This clonotype was counted many times. The genes are TRBV12-3 or TRBV12-4 and TRBJ2-1; no clear D. V lost 6 bases and J 7 bases, leaving 7 bases between the germline ends. The CDR3 spans 11 residues. The CDR3 loop is CASSWLNEQFF. The CDR3 DNA follows: TGTGCCAGCAGCTGGCTGAATGAGCAGTTCTTC.

CDR3 bases: TGTGCCAGCAGTGTGGTTGGGGGTGGCACTGAAGCTTTCTTT. Amino acid sequence: CASSVVGGGTEAFF. The J gene is TRBJ1-1, the V gene TRBV2; tentative D call: TRBD1 (5 bases). Germline loops: CDR1 SNHLY, CDR2 FYNNEI. CDR3 length equals 14 residues. The V and J ends lost 4 bases and 4 bases respectively, with 13 bases between them.

There are many counts of this clonotype. The CDR3: CSARMDYGHEQFF. In DNA form, the CDR3 reads TGCAGTGCTAGAATGGACTATGGGCATGAGCAGTTCTTC. The chain is built from TRBV20-1 and TRBJ2-1; tentatively, D is TRBD2 (6 bases). CDR1 and CDR2 from the germline V gene are DFQATT and SNEGSKA (reference sequence). Trimming took 2 bases from V and 8 from J, leaving 13 bases between them. The CDR3 covers 13 residues.

In this sample, this clonotype turned up many times. The chain is built from TRBV6-1 and TRBJ2-7; 9 bases agree with TRBD1. V was pared by 6 bases and J by 5 bases, with 8 bases of the junction left unmatched. Germline V gene sequence: CDR1 MNHNS, CDR2 SASEGT. This CDR3 comprises 14 residues. The CDR3 sequence is CASSPGTGSNEQYF. The CDR3 bases are TGTGCCAGCAGCCCAGGGACAGGGTCCAACGAGCAGTACTTC.

This clonotype has a count of ten or more. The chain carries TRBV12-3 or TRBV12-4 and TRBJ1-1, with D unresolved. The CDR3 runs to 12 residues. Trimming cost V 6 bases and J 5 bases, with 10 bases left between them. CDR3 protein: CASRPAETEAFF. CDR3 coding DNA: TGTGCCAGCAGGCCAGCAGAAACTGAAGCTTTCTTT.

This clonotype was observed at least ten times. The J gene is TRBJ1-4, the V gene TRBV5-1; D not resolved. The germline V gene encodes CDR1 SGHRS and CDR2 YFSETQ. The CDR3 contains 15 residues. The V end lost 7 bases, the J end lost 7 bases, and 20 bases lay between the germline ends. CDR3 DNA: TGCGCCAGCGCGACTGGGGAGACCCTTACTGAAAAACTGTTTTTT. Amino acid sequence: CASATGETLTEKLFF.